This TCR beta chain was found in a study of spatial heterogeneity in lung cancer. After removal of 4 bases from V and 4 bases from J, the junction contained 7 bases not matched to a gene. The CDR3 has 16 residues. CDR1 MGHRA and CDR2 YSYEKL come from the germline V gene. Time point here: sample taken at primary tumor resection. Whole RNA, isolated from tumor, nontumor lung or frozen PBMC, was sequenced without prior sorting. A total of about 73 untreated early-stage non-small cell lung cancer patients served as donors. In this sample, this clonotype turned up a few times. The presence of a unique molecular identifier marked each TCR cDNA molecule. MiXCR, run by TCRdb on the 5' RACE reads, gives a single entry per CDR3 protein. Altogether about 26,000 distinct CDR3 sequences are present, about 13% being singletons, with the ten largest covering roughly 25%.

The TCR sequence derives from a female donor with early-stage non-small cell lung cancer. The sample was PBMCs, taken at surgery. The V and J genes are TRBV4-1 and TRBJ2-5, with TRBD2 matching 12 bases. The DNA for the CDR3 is TGCGCCAGCAGCCCGAGGACTAGCGGGATCGGAGAGACCCAGTACTTC. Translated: CASSPRTSGIGETQYF.